This is a list of T cell receptor beta chains from one sample in a study of cytomegalovirus exposure and HLA in healthy donors. TCRdb's table, derived via immunoSEQ multiplex PCR, lists solely in-frame clones and lacks some. The sample has 150,000 to 200,000 clones; about 80% are singletons. Sequenced input: PBMCs. The receptors derive from a female donor in good health and CMV-seronegative. Each CDR3 is given with its conserved first and last residue. A D gene is named only where the DNA matches it firmly. A row's size may be missing; if present it is once, few, many or a size class.

- | TRBJ2-1 | TRBV2 | TRBD1 | TGTGCCAGCAGCGACGGGACAGGGGATGAGCAGTTCTTC | CASSDGTGDEQFF
few | TRBJ1-3 | TRBV6-6 | TRBD1 | TGTGCCAGCAGTTATCCGACAGGGTCTGGAAACACCATATATTTT | CASSYPTGSGNTIYF
- | TRBJ2-5 | TRBV10-3 | TRBD2 | TGTGCCATCAGGAACGGACTAGCGGGGGTCCAAGAGACCCAGTACTTC | CAIRNGLAGVQETQYF
medium-sized | TRBJ2-1 | TRBV7-9 | TRBD2 | TGTGCCAGCAGCTTAGGAGGGGCGGGGGGCGCTGAGAATGAGCAGTTCTTC | CASSLGGAGGAENEQFF
- | TRBJ2-5 | TRBV7-6 | - | TGTGCCAGCAGCAAACGCGGGCAACAAGAGACCCAGTACTTC | CASSKRGQQETQYF
- | TRBJ1-1 | TRBV27 | - | TGTGCCAGCAGTTTAGAGGCACGAATGAACACTGAAGCTTTCTTT | CASSLEARMNTEAFF
- | TRBJ1-6 | TRBV5-5 | TRBD1 | TGTGCCAGCAGTCCAGTTATCGGGACAGGGGGGTATAATTCACCCCTCCACTTT | CASSPVIGTGGYNSPLHF
- | TRBJ1-3 | TRBV11-2 | - | TGTGCCAGCAGCCTGACAGTCTACTCTGGAAACACCATATATTTT | CASSLTVYSGNTIYF
- | TRBJ1-2 | TRBV2 | TRBD1 | TGTGCCAGAGAATCCTTAGGGACAGACGCTAACTATGGCTACACCTTC | CARESLGTDANYGYTF
once | TRBJ1-2 | TRBV5-1 | TRBD1 | TGCGCCAGCAGCCCGACCTGGGACAGTTCCTATGGCCACACCTTC | CASSPTWDSSYGHTF
- | TRBJ2-5 | TRBV5-1 | - | TGCGCCAGCAGCTTGGCTAACTTTGAAGAGACCCAGTACTTC | CASSLANFEETQYF
- | TRBJ1-5 | TRBV18 | - | TGTGCCAGCTCACCCACAGGGAAAGGTCAGCCCCAGCATTTT | CASSPTGKGQPQHF
- | TRBJ1-4 | TRBV11-2 | - | TGTGCCAGCAGTGACCCCGGAACAGGGTCTGAAAAACTGTTTTTT | CASSDPGTGSEKLFF
- | TRBJ1-2 | TRBV23-1 | TRBD1 | TGCGCCAGCAGTCACCCCCGAGGGGGCTCTCCTTATGGCTACACCTTC | CASSHPRGGSPYGYTF
few | TRBJ2-1 | TRBV14 | - | TGTGCCAGCAGCCAAGCCCCGGTGGGGCAGCAGTTCTTC | CASSQAPVGQQFF
- | TRBJ2-7 | TRBV19 | - | TGTGCCAGTAGTACAGGTCTCTACGAGCAGTACTTC | CASSTGLYEQYF
- | TRBJ1-2 | TRBV6-5 | - | TGTGCCAGCGGGGCCAAGGCCCTTAATGGCTACACCTTC | CASGAKALNGYTF
- | TRBJ2-7 | TRBV28 | - | TGTGCCAGCAGCGTCCGGCGGAGCTCCTACGAGCAGTACTTC | CASSVRRSSYEQYF
few | TRBJ2-1 | TRBV10-3 | TRBD2 | TGTGCCATCAGTGCGTCGGAGCGGGGGGATAACAATGAGCAGTTCTTC | CAISASERGDNNEQFF
- | TRBJ2-7 | TRBV7-3 | TRBD2 | TGTGCCAGCAGCCCAACCGGGGGGGTAGTCGAGCAGTACTTC | CASSPTGGVVEQYF
- | TRBJ1-4 | TRBV15 | - | TGTGCCACCAGACGGCAGGGTGGAAGTAATGAAAAACTGTTTTTT | CATRRQGGSNEKLFF
- | TRBJ2-1 | TRBV4-1 | - | TGCGCCAGCAGCCAAGATCAGAACAGGGTGGTTGATGAGCAGTTCTTC | CASSQDQNRVVDEQFF
few | TRBJ1-5 | TRBV5-6 | - | TGTGCCAGCAGCTTCGACAGGAATCAGCCCCAGCATTTT | CASSFDRNQPQHF
- | TRBJ1-1 | TRBV7-3 | - | TGTGCCAGCAGCACGAACCGGGGGTTGGCTTTCTTT | CASSTNRGLAFF
- | TRBJ1-1 | TRBV19 | - | TGTGCCAGTAGGGCAGGGAACACTGAAGCTTTCTTT | CASRAGNTEAFF
once | TRBJ1-2 | TRBV25-1 | - | TGTGCCAGCAGTACTTACAGGGATGGCTACACCTTC | CASSTYRDGYTF
- | TRBJ2-7 | TRBV6-1 | - | TGTGCCAGCTCTCGCGGCAGATCCTACGAGCAGTACTTC | CASSRGRSYEQYF
- | TRBJ2-1 | TRBV2 | - | TGTGCCAGCAGTGCGGGACATTCTAGGAATGAGCAGTTCTTC | CASSAGHSRNEQFF
- | TRBJ1-2 | TRBV29-1 | - | TGCAGCGTTGTGGAGGGTCTAAACGGCTACACCTTC | CSVVEGLNGYTF
once | TRBJ2-1 | TRBV29-1 | TRBD2 | TGCAGCGTTGAACAGGCTAGCGGGAGGCAACACTCCTACAATGAGCAGTTCTTC | CSVEQASGRQHSYNEQFF
- | TRBJ2-1 | TRBV7-8 | TRBD2 | TGTGCCAGCAGCTTACGGGCGGGAGTGAAAAATGAGCAGTTCTTC | CASSLRAGVKNEQFF
- | TRBJ1-2 | TRBV18 | TRBD1 | TGTGCCAGCTCACTGACAGGGGTTGGCTACACCTTC | CASSLTGVGYTF
- | TRBJ2-2 | TRBV5-1 | TRBD2 | TGCGCCAGCAGCCGAGGACTAGCGGGAGGTCTCACCGGGGAGCTGTTTTTT | CASSRGLAGGLTGELFF
- | TRBJ1-2 | TRBV10-3 | TRBD1 | TGTGCCATCAGTAGCCCGACAGGGAACTATGGCTACACCTTC | CAISSPTGNYGYTF
- | TRBJ2-3 | TRBV25-1 | TRBD2 | TGTGCCAGCAGTGACCAGCGGGGGGCGTACGGTACGCAGTATTTT | CASSDQRGAYGTQYF
few | TRBJ2-5 | TRBV5-1 | - | TGCGCCAGCAGCCTAGGAGGTCCCCGGGAGACCCAGTACTTC | CASSLGGPRETQYF
- | TRBJ2-5 | TRBV11-2 | - | TGTGCCAGCCGCGATGATCTCCAAGAGACCCAGTACTTC | CASRDDLQETQYF
- | TRBJ2-2 | TRBV7-2 | TRBD2 | TGTGCCAGCAGCTTCGGGACTAGCGGGGCTGGGACCGGGGAGCTGTTTTTT | CASSFGTSGAGTGELFF
few | TRBJ1-2 | TRBV11-2 | - | TGTGCCAGCAGCTTAAGCGGCAGTCTTCAGTCGTCCTATGGCTACACCTTC | CASSLSGSLQSSYGYTF
- | TRBJ2-2 | TRBV5-1 | TRBD2 | TGCGCCAGCAGCTTGGCCCCTAGCGGGGGGCCAGGCACCGGGGAGCTGTTTTTT | CASSLAPSGGPGTGELFF
- | TRBJ1-2 | TRBV30 | TRBD1 | TGTGCCTGGAGTGTCCAGGGGGACTATGGCTACACCTTC | CAWSVQGDYGYTF
- | TRBJ1-5 | TRBV9 | TRBD1 | TGTGCCAGCAGCGCCGGACAGGGGAGCGATCAGCCCCAGCATTTT | CASSAGQGSDQPQHF